The entry that follows covers one T cell receptor beta chain sequence. TCRdb keeps only in-frame clones here, not all; method: immunoSEQ multiplex PCR. This sample yields 100,000 or so clones, of which approximately 92% are seen a single time; 5.7% belongs to the top ten. The germline CDR1 and CDR2 sequences are LGHDT and YNNKEL (reference sequence). The length of the CDR3 is 15 residues. V was pared by 1 base and J by 2 bases, with 4 bases of the junction left unmatched. This specimen comes from a study of blood T cell repertoires in COVID-19. The chain employs TRBV3-1 (or the pseudogene TRBV3-2) and TRBJ1-2, with TRBD1 matching 7 bases. The sample comprised peripheral blood. The receptor was derived from a middle-aged man with active COVID-19. The CDR3 bases are TGTGCCAGCAGCCAAGGGACAGGTACCAACTATGGCTACACCTTC. This sequence encodes CASSQGTGTNYGYTF.